This entry lists 29 T cell receptor beta chains sequenced from one sample in a study of cytomegalovirus exposure and HLA in healthy donors. Primers included in the PCR were 60 Vbeta and 13 Jbeta primers. Assay: immunoSEQ multiplex PCR; the TCRdb copy retains only in-frame clones and omits some. The profile shows 110,000 to 150,000 clones, roughly two thirds of them singletons. Specimen: PBMCs. Receptor source: a woman aged 35 to 49 in good health and CMV-seronegative.

This chain connects TRBV5-1 to TRBJ2-5, with TRBD1 matching 8 bases. V lost 7 bases to trimming and J lost 2 bases; unmatched junction nucleotides: 4. CDR1 and CDR2 (germline): SGHRS, YFSETQ. The CDR3 is 13 amino acids. For the CDR3, the DNA is TGCGCCAGCTCCCGGACAGGGCAAGAGACCCAGTACTTC. Translated: CASSRTGQETQYF.

This clone was detected only once. The CDR3 here is CASSQEVGQFSGNTIYF. The CDR3, as DNA: TGCGCCAGCAGCCAAGAGGTCGGACAGTTCTCTGGAAACACCATATATTTT. The V and J genes are TRBV4-3 and TRBJ1-3; D is perhaps TRBD1 (6 bases). Trimming took 0 bases from V and 0 from J, leaving 12 bases between them. The CDR3 extends over 17 amino acids. Germline lookup yields CDR1 LGHNA and CDR2 YSLEER.

V is TRBV13 and J is TRBJ2-1, with TRBD2 matching over 8 bases. Germline V lookup: CDR1 PRHDT, CDR2 FYEKMQ (reference sequence). The CDR3 loop spans 15 amino acids. The V segment lost 2 bases and the J segment 7 bases; nucleotides outside the gene matches: 7. The CDR3 coding sequence is TGTGCCAGCAGCTTACGGGGGGGGGCCGAGAATGAGCAGTTCTTC. Residues: CASSLRGGAENEQFF.

This sequence joins TRBV11-2 and TRBJ2-3, with TRBD1 matching over 8 bases. This CDR3 has 14 amino acids. The germline gives CDR1 SGHAT, CDR2 FQNNGV. J gave up 1 base and V 4 bases, and 1 base lay outside the gene matches. In DNA, the CDR3 is TGTGCCAGCAGCTCACAGGGGGGCACAGATACGCAGTATTTT. Translated: CASSSQGGTDTQYF.

The rearrangement uses TRBV9 and TRBJ2-1, with D possibly matching TRBD2 (7 bases). Germline loops: CDR1 SGDLS, CDR2 YYNGEE. The CDR3 totals 16 residues. The V and J ends lost 5 bases and 4 bases respectively, with 19 bases between them. The CDR3 region is CASRDKEGGEYNEQFF. The DNA for the CDR3 is TGTGCCAGCAGGGATAAGGAGGGGGGGGAATACAATGAGCAGTTCTTC. The full variable domain, with the rest looked up from reference TRBV9 and TRBJ2-1, is DSGVTQTPKHLITATGQRVTLRCSPRSGDLSVYWYQQSLDQGLQFLIQYYNGEERAKGNILERFSAQQFPDLHSELNLSSLELGDSALYFCASRDKEGGEYNEQFFGPGTRLTVL.

This clone showed up just a few times. V gene TRBV29-1 combines with J gene TRBJ1-2; 8 bases map to TRBD1. V trimming: 3 bases; J trimming: 4 bases; junction bases outside the gene matches: 7. The CDR3 is made up of 14 amino acids. Germline V lookup: CDR1 SQVTM, CDR2 ANQGSEA. CDR3 in DNA: TGCAGCGTTGAGGGGACAGGCCAGAGCTATGGCTACACCTTC. This translates into CSVEGTGQSYGYTF.

The CDR3 DNA reads TGTGCCAGCAGTCTGGGGGGGGCGTACAATGAGCAGTTCTTC. This sequence encodes CASSLGGAYNEQFF. The chain couples TRBV28 to TRBJ2-1; maybe TRBD2 (7 bases). CDR1 and CDR2 (germline): MDHEN, SYDVKM. The CDR3 runs 14 residues. The V end was cut by 5 bases, the J end by 4 bases, with 12 bases between.

This chain links TRBV7-3 with TRBJ2-2; D possibly corresponds to TRBD2 (5 bases). The CDR3 consists of 15 residues. Trimming left V 3 bases short and J 4 bases short, with 12 bases between. Germline assignment: CDR1 SGHTA and CDR2 FQGTGA. CDR3 sequence reads: CASSLRVAGTGELFF. CDR3 in DNA: TGTGCCAGCAGCTTGAGGGTCGCGGGCACCGGGGAGCTGTTTTTT.

With regard to this clone: This same CDR3 is encoded by further DNA sequences in the sample. This chain uses TRBV5-1 with TRBJ1-1; 11 bases agree with TRBD1. The CDR3 is 15 residues long. Germline V gives CDR1 SGHRS, CDR2 YFSETQ. V trimming: 5 bases; J trimming: 1 base; junction bases outside the gene matches: 4. Written as DNA, the CDR3 is TGCGCCAGCAGTGGGACAGGGGGTACGAACACTGAAGCTTTCTTT. As protein: CASSGTGGTNTEAFF.

The rearrangement uses TRBV9 and TRBJ2-5, with TRBD2 identical over 8 bases. Germline CDR1 is SGDLS and CDR2 is YYNGEE. After removal of 4 bases from V and 5 bases from J, the junction contained 10 bases not matched to a gene. The CDR3 is made up of 15 amino acids. CDR3 in DNA: TGTGCCAGCAGCAAACAGGGACTAGTACACGAGACCCAGTACTTC. Protein: CASSKQGLVHETQYF.

This clone was detected only a few times. The CDR3 loop is CASSPTTRATGNTEAFF. As DNA, the CDR3 is TGTGCCAGCAGCCCGACGACGAGGGCGACAGGGAACACTGAAGCTTTCTTT. The chain carries TRBV9 and TRBJ1-1, with D perhaps TRBD1 (6 bases). Looked up from germline, CDR1 is SGDLS and CDR2 is YYNGEE. The ends were cut back, 4 bases at V and 1 base at J, with 20 bases in the middle. The CDR3 spans 17 residues.

The chain is built from TRBV27 and TRBJ1-3, with D perhaps matching TRBD1 (6 bases). Germline CDR1 reads MNHEY; CDR2 reads SMNVEV (reference sequence). V lost 0 bases to trimming and J lost 4 bases, with 16 bases between them. The length of the CDR3 is 17 residues. CDR3: CASSLSFAGVGGNTIYF. CDR3 coding DNA: TGTGCCAGCAGTTTATCGTTCGCAGGGGTGGGAGGAAACACCATATATTTT.

The chain joins TRBV5-1 to TRBJ2-1; D is possibly TRBD2 (5 bases). The CDR3 has 12 residues. V shed 0 bases and J shed 8 bases, with 6 bases lying between them. CDR1 and CDR2 from the germline V gene are SGHRS and YFSETQ. CDR3 coding DNA: TGCGCCAGCAGCTTGGGGGAGTATGAGCAGTTCTTC. Its protein is CASSLGEYEQFF.

The chain uses TRBV4-1 and TRBJ2-1, with 14 positions matching TRBD2. Germline V gene sequence: CDR1 MGHRA, CDR2 YSYEKL. The ends lost 0 bases at V and 9 bases at J; junction bases unmatched: 7. CDR3 length equals 17 residues. In DNA, the CDR3 is TGCGCCAGCAGCCAAGACCGACTAGCGGGGGGGTCTGGTGAGCAGTTCTTC. This translates into CASSQDRLAGGSGEQFF.

The chain has TRBV19 and TRBJ1-2, with D perhaps TRBD1 (5 bases). This CDR3 has 12 residues. Germline V gene data show CDR1 as LNHDA and CDR2 as SQIVND (reference sequence). Trimming stripped 5 bases from V and 4 bases from J, with 8 bases between. CDR3 nucleotide sequence: TGTGCCAGTAGTCAGGGTATCTATGGCTACACCTTC. Its translation: CASSQGIYGYTF.

The rearrangement joins TRBV5-1 to TRBJ1-2; TRBD1 is a possible D gene (6 bases). This CDR3 contains 17 residues. Per germline, CDR1 SGHRS and CDR2 YFSETQ. V lost 4 bases and J lost 4, with 23 bases in between. The CDR3 spells CASSLGAGGTNPYGYTF. The CDR3 coding sequence is TGCGCCAGCAGCCTAGGCGCGGGGGGCACTAACCCCTATGGCTACACCTTC.

This sequence joins TRBV5-1 and TRBJ1-6; the D is unclear. The germline gives CDR1 SGHRS, CDR2 YFSETQ. This CDR3 has 15 amino acids. V dropped 0 bases and J dropped 6 bases, with 10 bases sitting between them. This CDR3 reads CASSLATGVNSPLHF. The CDR3 nucleotides read TGCGCCAGCAGCTTGGCCACCGGTGTTAATTCACCCCTCCACTTT.

The chain uses TRBV2 and TRBJ2-3, with a tentative D call TRBD2 (5 bases). This CDR3 has 12 residues. Germline lookup yields CDR1 SNHLY and CDR2 FYNNEI. The ends were cut back, 10 bases at V and 0 bases at J, with 8 bases in the middle. The CDR3 DNA is TGTGCCACCCGGACTAGCACAGATACGCAGTATTTT. Protein product: CATRTSTDTQYF.

This chain links TRBV27 with TRBJ1-1; TRBD1 might be the D (6 bases). Per germline, CDR1 MNHEY and CDR2 SMNVEV (reference sequence). Between the trimmed V and J ends, which lost 8 bases and 1 base, there was a span of 11 bases. This CDR3 region has 13 residues. CDR3 sequence (DNA): TGTGCCAGCGGCATGGGGGCGAACACTGAAGCTTTCTTT. As protein: CASGMGANTEAFF.

The chain is built from TRBV4-2 and TRBJ1-4; no definite D call. This CDR3 spans 15 amino acids. Trimming removed 3 bases at V and 4 bases at J, with 12 bases between. Germline assignment: CDR1 LGHNA and CDR2 YNFKEQ. CDR3 in DNA: TGTGCCAGCAGCCACGATCTCGGGAGTAATGAAAAACTGTTTTTT. Amino acids: CASSHDLGSNEKLFF.

Regarding this clone: Other DNA sequences in this sample translate to the same CDR3. This chain connects TRBV28 to TRBJ1-5, with no clear D. V lost 8 bases to trimming and J lost 0 bases, with 11 bases between them. This CDR3 has 14 amino acids. Germline CDR1 and CDR2: MDHEN and SYDVKM. The CDR3 loop is CASSLRGSNQPQHF. CDR3 nucleotide sequence: TGTGCCAGCTCGCTTCGGGGTAGCAATCAGCCCCAGCATTTT.

This sequence joins TRBV6-4 and TRBJ1-2; 7 nucleotides match TRBD1. Per the germline V gene, CDR1 is MRHNA and CDR2 is SNTAGT. Germline trimming cut 5 bases from V and 0 bases from J; bases unmatched to any gene: 6. This CDR3 has 15 residues. In DNA form, the CDR3 reads TGTGCCAGCAGTCTCCAGGGGGGAGCTAACTATGGCTACACCTTC. Translating gives CASSLQGGANYGYTF.

The chain uses TRBV6-5 and TRBJ1-2; TRBD1 might be the D (6 bases). The CDR3 has 14 residues. The V and J ends lost 5 bases and 3 bases respectively, with 13 bases between them. Germline V lookup: CDR1 MNHEY, CDR2 SVGAGI. The CDR3 reads CASSLHRQDYGYTF. The CDR3 DNA sequence: TGTGCCAGCAGTCTCCACAGACAGGACTATGGCTACACCTTC.

This clone has only a few counts. The genes are TRBV19 and TRBJ1-1, with D possibly matching TRBD1 (5 bases). The CDR3 contains 13 residues. Per the germline V gene, CDR1 is LNHDA and CDR2 is SQIVND (reference sequence). Trimming pared 7 bases from V and 6 bases from J, leaving 15 bases between. The CDR3 loop reads CASNGQGFPEAFF. The DNA of the CDR3 is TGTGCCAGTAATGGCCAGGGATTCCCTGAAGCTTTCTTT.

The chain is built from TRBV5-1 and TRBJ2-2; the match to TRBD2 covers 11 bases. Looked up from germline, CDR1 is SGHRS and CDR2 is YFSETQ. The V segment lost 4 bases and the J segment 5 bases; nucleotides outside the gene matches: 7. The CDR3 runs 16 residues. In DNA form, the CDR3 reads TGCGCCAGCAGCCCCGGGACTAGCGGTATAACCGGGGAGCTGTTTTTT. Translation: CASSPGTSGITGELFF.

This chain connects TRBV27 to TRBJ2-3, with TRBD1 matching 7 bases. The germline gives CDR1 MNHEY, CDR2 SMNVEV (reference sequence). The CDR3 consists of 15 residues. J was trimmed by 3 bases and V by 8 bases; bases with no gene match: 11. The CDR3 bases are TGTGCCAGCCGGCGATATCAGGGGGTAACAGATACGCAGTATTTT. This gives the protein CASRRYQGVTDTQYF.

The chain couples TRBV4-1 to TRBJ2-7; 8 positions agree with TRBD1. The V and J ends lost 3 bases and 1 base, in that order; junction bases with no gene match: 8. CDR1 is MGHRA, CDR2 YSYEKL, per germline. The CDR3 runs to 16 residues. The CDR3 sequence is CASSQQTGTGSYEQYF. The CDR3 bases are TGCGCCAGCAGCCAGCAAACCGGGACAGGATCCTACGAGCAGTACTTC.

The count of this clone is one. The CDR3 sequence is CASSQEMQGFSSTGELFF. In DNA form, the CDR3 reads TGCGCCAGCAGCCAGGAAATGCAGGGGTTTTCTAGCACCGGGGAGCTGTTTTTT. The chain combines TRBV4-3 with TRBJ2-2; maybe TRBD1 (6 bases). V was pared by 3 bases and J by 4 bases, with 21 bases between. Germline values: CDR1 LGHNA, CDR2 YSLEER. The CDR3 spans 18 residues.

V usage is TRBV5-4 and J usage is TRBJ1-2; 9 bases line up with TRBD1. The CDR3 length is 17 residues. Germline V gene data show CDR1 as SGHNT and CDR2 as YYREEE (reference sequence). Trimming took 2 bases from V and 0 from J; bases not matched to a gene: 8. CDR3 in DNA: TGTGCCAGCAGCTTCGTACAGGGGGCTCGAACTAACTATGGCTACACCTTC. Protein: CASSFVQGARTNYGYTF. Complete variable domain (other parts from reference TRBV5-4 and TRBJ1-2): ETGVTQSPTHLIKTRGQQVTLRCSSQSGHNTVSWYQQALGQGPQFIFQYYREEENGRGNFPPRFSGLQFPNYSSELNVNALELDDSALYLCASSFVQGARTNYGYTFGSGTRLTVV.